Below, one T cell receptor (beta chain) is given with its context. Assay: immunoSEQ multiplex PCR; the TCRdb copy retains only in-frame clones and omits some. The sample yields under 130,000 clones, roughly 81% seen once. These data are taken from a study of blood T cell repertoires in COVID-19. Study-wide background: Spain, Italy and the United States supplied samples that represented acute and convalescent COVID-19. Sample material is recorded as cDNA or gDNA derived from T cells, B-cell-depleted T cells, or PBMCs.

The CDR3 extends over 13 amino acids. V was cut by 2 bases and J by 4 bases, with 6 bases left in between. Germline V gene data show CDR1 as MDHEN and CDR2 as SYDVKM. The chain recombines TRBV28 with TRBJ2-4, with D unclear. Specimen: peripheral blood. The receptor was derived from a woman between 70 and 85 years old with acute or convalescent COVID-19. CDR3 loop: CASSLGGKNIQYF. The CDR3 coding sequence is TGTGCCAGCAGTTTAGGCGGAAAAAACATTCAGTACTTC.